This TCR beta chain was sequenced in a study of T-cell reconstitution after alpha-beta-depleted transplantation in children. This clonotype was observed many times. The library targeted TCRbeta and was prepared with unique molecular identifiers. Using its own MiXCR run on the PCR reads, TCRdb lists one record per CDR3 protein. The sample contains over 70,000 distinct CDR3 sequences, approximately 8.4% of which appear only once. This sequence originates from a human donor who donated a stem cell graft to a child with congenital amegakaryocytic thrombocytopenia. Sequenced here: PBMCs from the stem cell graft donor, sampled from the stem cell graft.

The CDR3 loop reads CASSVSPPPYEQYF. CDR3 in DNA: TGTGCCAGCAGTGTTAGCCCTCCCCCCTACGAGCAGTACTTC. V usage is TRBV28 and J usage is TRBJ2-7; no clear D. In germline, CDR1 is MDHEN, CDR2 SYDVKM. The V and J ends lost 5 bases and 2 bases respectively, with 13 bases between them. CDR3 size: 14 residues. The full variable domain, with the rest looked up from reference TRBV28 and TRBJ2-7, is DVKVTQSSRYLVKRTGEKVFLECVQDMDHENMFWYRQDPGLGLRLIYFSYDVKMKEKGDIPEGYSVSREKKERFSLILESASTNQTSMYLCASSVSPPPYEQYFGPGTRLTVT.